Shown below are 2 T cell receptor beta chains from a single sample sequenced in a study of T cell repertoires in cytomegalovirus infection. TCRdb used MiXCR to reprocess the reads, holding one entry per CDR3 protein. This sample has under 300,000 distinct CDR3 sequences, with roughly a fifth found just once. No cognate antigen is known for these TCRs. Source: cultured PBMCs, taken from culture after CMV antigen stimulation. The receptors originated from a human donor in good health (CMV status not recorded). Some clones in this sample may be carry-over from other donors' samples.

The chain employs TRBV12-3 or TRBV12-4 and TRBJ2-3; D unresolved. With 3 bases removed from V and 1 base from J, the gap between germline ends came to 8 bases. The CDR3 contains 14 residues. The CDR3 DNA reads as TGTGCCAGCAGTTTGTACAGACGCACAGATACGCAGTATTTT. This encodes CASSLYRRTDTQYF.

The chain has TRBV6-2 or TRBV6-3 and TRBJ2-1; D might be TRBD1 (5 bases). V was trimmed by 6 bases and J by 1 base, leaving 13 bases between them. The CDR3 length is 15 residues. Per the germline V gene, CDR1 is MNHEY and CDR2 is SVGEGT. This CDR3 is CASSPRVGSYNEQFF. The CDR3 DNA sequence: TGTGCCAGCAGCCCCAGGGTGGGATCCTACAATGAGCAGTTCTTC.